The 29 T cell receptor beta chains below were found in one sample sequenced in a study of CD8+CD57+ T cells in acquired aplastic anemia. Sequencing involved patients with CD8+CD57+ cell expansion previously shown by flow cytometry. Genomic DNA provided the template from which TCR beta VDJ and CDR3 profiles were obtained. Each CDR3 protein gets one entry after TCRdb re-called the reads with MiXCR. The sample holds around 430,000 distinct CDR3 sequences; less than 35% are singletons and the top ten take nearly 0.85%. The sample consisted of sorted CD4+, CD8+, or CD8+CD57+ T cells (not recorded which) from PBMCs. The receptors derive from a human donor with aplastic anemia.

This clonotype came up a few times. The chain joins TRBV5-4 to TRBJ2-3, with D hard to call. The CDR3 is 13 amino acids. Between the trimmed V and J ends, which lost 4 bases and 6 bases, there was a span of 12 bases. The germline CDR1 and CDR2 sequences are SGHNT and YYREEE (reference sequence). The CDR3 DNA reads TGTGCCAGCAGCCCGGATGAAGGGGATACGCAGTATTTT. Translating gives CASSPDEGDTQYF. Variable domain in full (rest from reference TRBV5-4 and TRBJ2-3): ETGVTQSPTHLIKTRGQQVTLRCSSQSGHNTVSWYQQALGQGPQFIFQYYREEENGRGNFPPRFSGLQFPNYSSELNVNALELDDSALYLCASSPDEGDTQYFGPGTRLTVL.

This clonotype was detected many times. The CDR3 coding sequence is TGTGCCAGTGCCCCGGGACGCGCGAACACCGGGGAGCTGTTTTTT. Translation gives CASAPGRANTGELFF. This chain uses TRBV19 with TRBJ2-2; the D gene could be TRBD1 or TRBD2 (5 bases each). CDR3 length equals 15 residues. Germline V gives CDR1 LNHDA, CDR2 SQIVND (reference sequence). Trimming took 8 bases from V and 0 from J, leaving 13 bases between them.

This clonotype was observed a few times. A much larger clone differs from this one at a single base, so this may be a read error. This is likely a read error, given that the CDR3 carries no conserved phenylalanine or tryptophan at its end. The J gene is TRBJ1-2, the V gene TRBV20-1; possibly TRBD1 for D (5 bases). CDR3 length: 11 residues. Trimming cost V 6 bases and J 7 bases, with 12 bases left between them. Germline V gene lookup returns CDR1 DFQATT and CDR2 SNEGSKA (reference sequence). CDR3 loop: CSARRGVGYTL. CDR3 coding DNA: TGCAGTGCAAGACGGGGGGTTGGCTACACCCTC.

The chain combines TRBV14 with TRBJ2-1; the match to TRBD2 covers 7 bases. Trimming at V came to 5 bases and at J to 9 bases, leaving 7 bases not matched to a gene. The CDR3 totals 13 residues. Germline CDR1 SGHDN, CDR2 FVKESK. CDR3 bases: TGTGCCAGCAGCTACCAGCGGGGTGGTGAGCAGTTCTTC. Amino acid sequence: CASSYQRGGEQFF.

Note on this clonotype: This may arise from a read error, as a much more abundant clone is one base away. The DNA for the CDR3 is TGTGCCAGCATAGTTCAGATTAATGAAGAACTGTTTTTT. It codes for CASIVQINEELFF. The chain has TRBV2 and TRBJ1-4; D ambiguous. From germline, CDR1 is SNHLY and CDR2 FYNNEI. The CDR3 is 13 residues long.

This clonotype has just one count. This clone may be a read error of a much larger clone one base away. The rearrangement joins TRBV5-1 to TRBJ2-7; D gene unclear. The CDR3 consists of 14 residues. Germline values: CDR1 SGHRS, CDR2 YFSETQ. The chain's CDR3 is CPSSFDSSSYEQYF. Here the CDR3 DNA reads TGCCCCAGCAGCTTTGACTCCAGCTCCTACGAGCAGTACTTC.

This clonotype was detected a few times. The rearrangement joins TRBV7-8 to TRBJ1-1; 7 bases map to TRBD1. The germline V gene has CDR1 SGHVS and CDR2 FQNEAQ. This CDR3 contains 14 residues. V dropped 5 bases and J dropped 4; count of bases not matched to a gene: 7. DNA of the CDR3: TGTGCCAGCAGCCGACCCGACAGGGCCACTGAAGCTTTCTTT. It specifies CASSRPDRATEAFF.

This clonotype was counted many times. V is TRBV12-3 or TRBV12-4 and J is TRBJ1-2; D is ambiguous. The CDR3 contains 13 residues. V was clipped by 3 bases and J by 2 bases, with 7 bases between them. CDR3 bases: TGTGCCAGCAGTTTCGGCGTCAACTATGGCTACACCTTC. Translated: CASSFGVNYGYTF.

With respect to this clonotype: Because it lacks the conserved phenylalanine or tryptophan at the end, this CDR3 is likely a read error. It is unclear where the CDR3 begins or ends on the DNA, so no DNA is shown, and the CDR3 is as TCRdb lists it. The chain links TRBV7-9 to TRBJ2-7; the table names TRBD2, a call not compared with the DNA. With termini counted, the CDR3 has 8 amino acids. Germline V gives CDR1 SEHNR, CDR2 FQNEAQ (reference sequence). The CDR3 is CASSLGLA.

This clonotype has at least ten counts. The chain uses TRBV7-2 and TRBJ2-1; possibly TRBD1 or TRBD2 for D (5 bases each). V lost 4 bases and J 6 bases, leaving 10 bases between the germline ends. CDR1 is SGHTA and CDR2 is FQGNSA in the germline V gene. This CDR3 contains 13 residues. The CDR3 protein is CASSSRDVNEQFF. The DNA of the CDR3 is TGTGCCAGCAGCTCCCGGGACGTCAATGAGCAGTTCTTC.

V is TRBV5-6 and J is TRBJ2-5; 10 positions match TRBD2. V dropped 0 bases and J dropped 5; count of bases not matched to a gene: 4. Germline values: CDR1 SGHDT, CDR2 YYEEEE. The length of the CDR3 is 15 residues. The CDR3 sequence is CASSLASGGAETQYF. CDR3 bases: TGTGCCAGCAGCTTGGCTAGCGGGGGAGCCGAGACCCAGTACTTC.

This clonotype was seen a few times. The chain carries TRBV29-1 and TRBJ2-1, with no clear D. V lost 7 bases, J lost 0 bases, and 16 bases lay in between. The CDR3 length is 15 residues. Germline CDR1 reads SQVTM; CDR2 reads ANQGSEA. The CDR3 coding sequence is TGCAGCGCTACCACTGCAGGAAGCTCCTACAATGAGCAGTTCTTC. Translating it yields CSATTAGSSYNEQFF.

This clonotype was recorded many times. CDR3 sequence: CSGGTGLAYEQYF. Written as DNA, the CDR3 is TGCAGCGGGGGGACAGGGTTGGCCTACGAGCAGTACTTC. The chain carries TRBV29-1 and TRBJ2-7, with TRBD1 identical over 9 bases. This CDR3 is 13 amino acids long. V was pared by 7 bases and J by 2 bases, with 6 bases of the junction left unmatched. CDR1 is SQVTM, CDR2 ANQGSEA, per germline.

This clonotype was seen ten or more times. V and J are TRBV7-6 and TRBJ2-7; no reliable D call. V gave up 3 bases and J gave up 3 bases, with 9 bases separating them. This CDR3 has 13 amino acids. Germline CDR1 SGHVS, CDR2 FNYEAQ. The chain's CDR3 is CASSLATNYEQYF. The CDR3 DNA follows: TGTGCCAGCAGCTTGGCAACTAACTACGAGCAGTACTTC.

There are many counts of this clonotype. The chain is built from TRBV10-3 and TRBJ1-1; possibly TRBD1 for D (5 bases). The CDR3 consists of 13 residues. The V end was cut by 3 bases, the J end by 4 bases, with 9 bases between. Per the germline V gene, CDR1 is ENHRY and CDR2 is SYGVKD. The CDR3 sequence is CAISDRVATEAFF. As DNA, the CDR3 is TGTGCCATCAGTGACAGGGTCGCCACTGAAGCTTTCTTT.

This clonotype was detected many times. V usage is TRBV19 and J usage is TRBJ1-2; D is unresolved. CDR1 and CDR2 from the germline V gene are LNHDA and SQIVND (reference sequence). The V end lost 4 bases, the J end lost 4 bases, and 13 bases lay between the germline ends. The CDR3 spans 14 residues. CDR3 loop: CASSSRTTGYGYTF. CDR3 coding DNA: TGTGCCAGTAGTAGTCGGACGACCGGCTATGGCTACACCTTC.

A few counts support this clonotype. The CDR3 nucleotides are TGTGCCAGCAGTTCCCAGGGGGGATCATACAATGAGCAGTTCTTC. As protein: CASSSQGGSYNEQFF. The V gene is TRBV7-3, the J gene TRBJ2-1; a weak D match, TRBD1 (7 bases). The CDR3 is 15 residues long. In germline, CDR1 is SGHTA, CDR2 FQGTGA. The V gene lost 6 bases and the J gene lost 4 bases, with 16 bases spanning the gap. Full variable domain (rest looked up from reference TRBV7-3 and TRBJ2-1): GAGVSQTPSNKVTEKGKYVELRCDPISGHTALYWYRQSLGQGPEFLIYFQGTGAADDSGLPNDRFFAVRPEGSVSTLKIQRTERGDSAVYLCASSSQGGSYNEQFFGPGTRLTVL.

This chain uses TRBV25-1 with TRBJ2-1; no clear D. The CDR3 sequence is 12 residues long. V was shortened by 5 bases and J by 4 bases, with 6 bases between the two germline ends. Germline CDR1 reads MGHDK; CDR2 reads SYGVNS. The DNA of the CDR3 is TGTGCCAGCAGTCCCATTTACAATGAGCAGTTCTTC. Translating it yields CASSPIYNEQFF.

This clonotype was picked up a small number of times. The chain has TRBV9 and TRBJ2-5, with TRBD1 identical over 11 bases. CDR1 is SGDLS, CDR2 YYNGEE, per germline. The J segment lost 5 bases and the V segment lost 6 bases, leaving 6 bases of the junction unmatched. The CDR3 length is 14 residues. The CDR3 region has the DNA TGTGCCAGCACCAGGGACAGGGGGTGGGAGACCCAGTACTTC. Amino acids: CASTRDRGWETQYF.

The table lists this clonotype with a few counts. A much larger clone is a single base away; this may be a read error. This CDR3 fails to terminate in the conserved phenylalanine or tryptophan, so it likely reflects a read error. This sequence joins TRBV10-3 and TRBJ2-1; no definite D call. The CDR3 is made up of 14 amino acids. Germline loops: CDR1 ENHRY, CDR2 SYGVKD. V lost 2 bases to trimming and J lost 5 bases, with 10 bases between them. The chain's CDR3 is CAISEVRRNNEQFL. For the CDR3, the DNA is TGTGCCATCAGTGAGGTAAGACGGAACAATGAGCAGTTCCTC.

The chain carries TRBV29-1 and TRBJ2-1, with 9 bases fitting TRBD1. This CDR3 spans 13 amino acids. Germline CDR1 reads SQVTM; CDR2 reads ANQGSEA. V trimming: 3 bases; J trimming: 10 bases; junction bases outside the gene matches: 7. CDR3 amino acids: CSVEGTGRGEQFF. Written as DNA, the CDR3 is TGCAGCGTTGAGGGGACAGGGAGGGGCGAGCAGTTCTTC.

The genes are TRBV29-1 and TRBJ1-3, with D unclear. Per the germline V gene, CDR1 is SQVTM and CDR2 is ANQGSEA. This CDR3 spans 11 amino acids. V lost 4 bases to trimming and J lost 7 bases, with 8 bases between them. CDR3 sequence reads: CSVGRMNTIYF. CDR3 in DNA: TGCAGCGTTGGACGGATGAACACCATATATTTT.

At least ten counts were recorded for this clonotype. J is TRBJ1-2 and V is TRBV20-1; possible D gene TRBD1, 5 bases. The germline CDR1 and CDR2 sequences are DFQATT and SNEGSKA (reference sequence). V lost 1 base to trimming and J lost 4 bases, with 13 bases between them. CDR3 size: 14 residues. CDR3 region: CSARVPGPLYGYTF. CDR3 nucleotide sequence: TGCAGTGCTAGAGTGCCGGGACCGCTCTATGGCTACACCTTC.

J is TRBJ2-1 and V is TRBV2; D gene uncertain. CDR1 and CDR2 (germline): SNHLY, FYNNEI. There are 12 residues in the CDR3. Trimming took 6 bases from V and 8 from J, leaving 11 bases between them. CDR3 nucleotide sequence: TGTGCCAGCAGAGACCCCGGAGATGAGCAGTTCTTC. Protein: CASRDPGDEQFF.

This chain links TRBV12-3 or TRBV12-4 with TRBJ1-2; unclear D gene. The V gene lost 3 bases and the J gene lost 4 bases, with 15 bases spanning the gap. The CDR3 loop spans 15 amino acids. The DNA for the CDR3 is TGTGCCAGCAGTTTCACCTCGAGCCGGATCTATGGCTACACCTTC. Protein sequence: CASSFTSSRIYGYTF.

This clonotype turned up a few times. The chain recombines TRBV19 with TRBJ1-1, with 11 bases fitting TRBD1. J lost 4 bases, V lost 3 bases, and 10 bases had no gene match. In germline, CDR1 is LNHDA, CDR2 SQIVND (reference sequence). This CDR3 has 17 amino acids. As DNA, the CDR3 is TGTGCCAGTAGTATCTCCCTGGACAGGGGGCTCAGCACTGAAGCTTTCTTT. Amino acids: CASSISLDRGLSTEAFF.

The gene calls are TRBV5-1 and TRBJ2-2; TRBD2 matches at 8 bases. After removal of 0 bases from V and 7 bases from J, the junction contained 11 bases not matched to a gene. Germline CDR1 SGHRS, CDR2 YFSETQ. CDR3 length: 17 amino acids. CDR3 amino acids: CASSLGPGGPSNGELFF. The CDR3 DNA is TGCGCCAGCAGCTTGGGTCCGGGAGGGCCCTCAAACGGGGAGCTGTTTTTT. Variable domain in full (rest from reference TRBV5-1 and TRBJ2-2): KAGVTQTPRYLIKTRGQQVTLSCSPISGHRSVSWYQQTPGQGLQFLFEYFSETQRNKGNFPGRFSGRQFSNSRSEMNVSTLELGDSALYLCASSLGPGGPSNGELFFGEGSRLTVL.

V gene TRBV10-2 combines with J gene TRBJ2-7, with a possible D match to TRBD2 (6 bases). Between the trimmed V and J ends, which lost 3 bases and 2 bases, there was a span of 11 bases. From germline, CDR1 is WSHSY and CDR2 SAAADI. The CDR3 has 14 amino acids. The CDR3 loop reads CASSDGSGAYEQYF. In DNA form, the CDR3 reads TGCGCCAGCAGTGACGGGAGTGGCGCCTACGAGCAGTACTTC.

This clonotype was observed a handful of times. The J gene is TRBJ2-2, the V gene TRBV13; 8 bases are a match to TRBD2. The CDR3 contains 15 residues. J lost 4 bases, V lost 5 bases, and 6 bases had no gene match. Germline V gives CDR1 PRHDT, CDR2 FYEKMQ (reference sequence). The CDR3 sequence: CASSPLAGTTGELFF. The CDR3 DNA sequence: TGTGCCAGCAGCCCCCTAGCGGGTACCACCGGGGAGCTGTTTTTT.